A single sample is the source of the 17 T cell receptor beta chains below, sequenced in a study of identical twins. A single record per CDR3 protein comes from TCRdb applying MiXCR to the 5' RACE reads. The sample yields some 330,000 distinct CDR3 sequences, approximately 8.7% seen once. The sample consisted of naive T cells sorted from blood. Receptor source: a woman aged 50 to 60 in good health.

The chain combines TRBV12-3 or TRBV12-4 with TRBJ2-5, with D possibly TRBD2 on 5 matching bases. Trimming cost V 5 bases and J 4 bases, with 17 bases left between them. CDR3 size: 15 residues. This chain's CDR3 is CASSPEGSPPETQYF. The DNA for the CDR3 is TGTGCCAGCAGTCCAGAGGGAAGCCCCCCAGAGACCCAGTACTTC.

As concerns this clonotype: One end of the junction fails to match germline, which may point to a read error. The genes are TRBV12-3 or TRBV12-4 and TRBJ2-7; 8 bases are a match to TRBD1. This CDR3 region has 16 residues. CDR3 residues: CASSLAPDRESYEQYF. The CDR3 DNA sequence: TGTGCCAGCAGTCTAGCTCCGGACAGGGAGTCCTACGAGCAGTACTTC.

In DNA form, the CDR3 reads TGCGCCAGCAGCCTCGTATGGGACAGGGGACAAGGCGGGGAGCTGTTTTTT. As protein: CASSLVWDRGQGGELFF. J is TRBJ2-2 and V is TRBV5-1; 10 positions agree with TRBD1. Germline assignment: CDR1 SGHRS and CDR2 YFSETQ. This CDR3 region has 17 residues. Losses at the gene ends were 4 bases for V and 7 bases for J; bases not matched to a gene: 13.

This clonotype was counted only a few times. The DNA for the CDR3 is TGTGCTAGTGGTTTGGACCGACAGGGGTTAGCTTTCTTT. Translating it yields CASGLDRQGLAFF. The rearrangement joins TRBV12-5 to TRBJ1-1; 8 bases map to TRBD1. The CDR3 consists of 13 residues. Unmatched junction bases numbered 5, after V lost 1 base and J lost 10 bases. Per germline, CDR1 LGHNT and CDR2 FRNRAP.

This chain joins TRBV29-1 and TRBJ2-7, with TRBD1 identical over 9 bases. V was pared by 5 bases and J by 0 bases, with 14 bases of the junction left unmatched. CDR3 length: 17 amino acids. CDR1 and CDR2 from the germline V gene are SQVTM and ANQGSEA. The CDR3 bases are TGCAGCGTTAGGGCGGGGACAGGGTCCTCGAGCTCCTACGAGCAGTACTTC. Translated: CSVRAGTGSSSSYEQYF.

In this sample, this clonotype turned up many times. The CDR3 here is CSAGGGAEDIQYF. The CDR3 DNA sequence: TGCAGCGCCGGTGGGGGGGCAGAGGACATTCAGTACTTC. The chain is built from TRBV29-1 and TRBJ2-4, with D perhaps matching TRBD2 (7 bases). The germline V gene has CDR1 SQVTM and CDR2 ANQGSEA. Trimming pared 7 bases from V and 8 bases from J, leaving 18 bases between. The CDR3 contains 13 residues.

This clonotype was recorded many times. This chain connects TRBV5-1 to TRBJ1-1; D remains unclear. CDR1 is SGHRS, CDR2 YFSETQ, per germline. V lost 5 bases and J lost 2, with 10 bases in between. The CDR3 covers 13 residues. CDR3 in amino acids: CASRVSTNTEAFF. In nucleotides, the CDR3 is TGCGCCAGCAGGGTCAGTACCAACACTGAAGCTTTCTTT.

The rearrangement uses TRBV5-1 and TRBJ2-3, with 8 bases that match TRBD2. The CDR3 sequence is 14 residues long. V gave up 2 bases and J gave up 4 bases; unmatched junction bases: 3. CDR1 is SGHRS and CDR2 is YFSETQ in the germline V gene. In DNA, the CDR3 is TGCGCCAGCAGCTTAGCGGGAGCGTCAGATACGCAGTATTTT. It is translated as CASSLAGASDTQYF.

The gene calls are TRBV27 and TRBJ2-7, with D possibly matching TRBD2 (7 bases). V dropped 5 bases and J dropped 5 bases, with 16 bases sitting between them. This CDR3 comprises 14 residues. Germline V gene data show CDR1 as MNHEY and CDR2 as SMNVEV (reference sequence). The CDR3: CASSTGGQRDEQYF. As DNA, the CDR3 is TGTGCCAGCAGTACGGGGGGCCAGAGGGACGAGCAGTACTTC.

This clonotype turned up a few times. The V and J genes are TRBV18 and TRBJ2-7, with 8 bases lining up with TRBD1. This CDR3 is built from 13 residues. The V segment lost 4 bases and the J segment 6 bases; nucleotides outside the gene matches: 5. From germline, CDR1 is KGHSH and CDR2 LQKENI. CDR3 nucleotide sequence: TGTGCCAGCTCACAGGACAGGGTAACCGAGCAGTACTTC. Its protein product is CASSQDRVTEQYF.

The rearrangement uses TRBV5-1 and TRBJ1-4; D unresolved. CDR1 is SGHRS, CDR2 YFSETQ, per germline. Trimming removed 0 bases from V and 7 bases from J, with 10 bases in between. This CDR3 region has 14 residues. In nucleotides, the CDR3 is TGCGCCAGCAGCTTGGGGGGAGTTGGTGAAAAACTGTTTTTT. Translated: CASSLGGVGEKLFF.

The chain joins TRBV2 to TRBJ1-5, with TRBD1 matching 7 bases. Germline CDR1 SNHLY, CDR2 FYNNEI. This CDR3 is 15 amino acids long. V lost 1 base to trimming and J lost 3 bases; unmatched junction nucleotides: 3. The CDR3 here is CASSEETGANQPQHF. The CDR3 DNA reads as TGTGCCAGCAGTGAAGAAACAGGGGCCAATCAGCCCCAGCATTTT.

This clonotype was seen repeatedly, ten times or more. The CDR3 spells CASSLDPAGVSGDEQFF. As DNA, the CDR3 is TGTGCCAGCAGCTTAGATCCTGCGGGAGTGTCGGGAGATGAGCAGTTCTTC. The chain carries TRBV7-6 and TRBJ2-1; 7 bases match TRBD2. V shed 1 base, J shed 8 bases, and the junction held 14 bases outside the gene matches. Germline V CDR1 and CDR2: SGHVS, FNYEAQ. The CDR3 spans 17 residues.

This clonotype occurred many times. J is TRBJ2-5 and V is TRBV4-1, with TRBD2 matching over 7 bases. V shed 4 bases and J 5 bases; nucleotides not matched to a gene: 4. Germline lookup yields CDR1 MGHRA and CDR2 YSYEKL. This CDR3 region has 13 residues. The CDR3 DNA reads as TGCGCCAGCAGCCCAATGGGAGGGGAGACCCAGTACTTC. This translates into CASSPMGGETQYF.

This clonotype appeared many times. V gene TRBV14 combines with J gene TRBJ2-3; D not certain. The CDR3 is 15 amino acids. Germline CDR1 is SGHDN and CDR2 is FVKESK. Between the trimmed V and J ends, which lost 0 bases and 4 bases, there was a span of 11 bases. In DNA form, the CDR3 reads TGTGCCAGCAGCCAAGAGCTACAGACCCCAGATACGCAGTATTTT. Amino acid sequence: CASSQELQTPDTQYF.

This clonotype was recorded a few times. This chain connects TRBV12-3 or TRBV12-4 to TRBJ1-2, with 7 bases lining up with TRBD1. Trimming at V came to 3 bases and at J to 8 bases, leaving 6 bases not matched to a gene. This CDR3 spans 13 amino acids. The CDR3 DNA follows: TGTGCCAGCAGTTTGGGGACAGTCTTAGGCTACACCTTC. Its protein is CASSLGTVLGYTF.

This clonotype was observed a few times. The chain couples TRBV7-9 to TRBJ1-1; D might be TRBD1 (5 bases). V gave up 3 bases and J gave up 4 bases, with 12 bases separating them. Germline-derived CDR1 and CDR2 are SEHNR and FQNEAQ (reference sequence). The CDR3 contains 14 residues. CDR3 protein: CASSLLQDFTEAFF. The CDR3, as DNA: TGTGCCAGCAGCTTGCTACAGGATTTCACTGAAGCTTTCTTT.